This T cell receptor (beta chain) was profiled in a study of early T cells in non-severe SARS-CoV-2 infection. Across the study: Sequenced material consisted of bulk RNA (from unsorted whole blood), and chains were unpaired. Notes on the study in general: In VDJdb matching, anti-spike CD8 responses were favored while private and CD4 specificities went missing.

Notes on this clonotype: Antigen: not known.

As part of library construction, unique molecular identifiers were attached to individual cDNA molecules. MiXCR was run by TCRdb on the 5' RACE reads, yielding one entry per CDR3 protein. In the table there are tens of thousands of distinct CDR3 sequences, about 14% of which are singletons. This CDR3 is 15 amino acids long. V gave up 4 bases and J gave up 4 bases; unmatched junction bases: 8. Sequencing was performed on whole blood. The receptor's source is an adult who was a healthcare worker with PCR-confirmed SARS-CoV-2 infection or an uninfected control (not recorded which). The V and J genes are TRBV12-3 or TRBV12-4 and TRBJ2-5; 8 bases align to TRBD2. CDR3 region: CASSSPGGRRETQYF. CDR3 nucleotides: TGTGCCAGCAGTTCCCCGGGAGGGCGGCGAGAGACCCAGTACTTC.